Below, 4 T cell receptor beta chains from the same sample are listed, as sequenced in a study of blood T cell repertoires in COVID-19. Clones were sequenced by immunoSEQ multiplex PCR, and TCRdb holds only the in-frame ones, with some missing. The sample holds around 210,000 clones, approximately 80% seen once. What was sequenced was peripheral blood. The receptors shown here come from a woman of 80 years or more with COVID-19, enrolled during active disease.

The chain links TRBV7-2 to TRBJ1-5; tentative D call: TRBD1 (5 bases). CDR1 SGHTA and CDR2 FQGNSA come from the germline V gene. The CDR3 runs 16 residues. V was trimmed by 5 bases and J by 1 base, leaving 15 bases between them. DNA of the CDR3: TGTGCCAGCAGCCATCGACAGCGGGGAAGCAATCAGCCCCAGCATTTT. This encodes CASSHRQRGSNQPQHF.

The chain has TRBV5-1 and TRBJ1-4; the D gene is possibly TRBD1 (6 bases). The V and J ends lost 0 bases and 4 bases respectively, with 13 bases between them. The CDR3 runs to 16 residues. The germline V gene has CDR1 SGHRS and CDR2 YFSETQ. CDR3 sequence: CASSLEGSGVNEKLFF. CDR3 DNA: TGCGCCAGCAGCTTGGAGGGTTCAGGGGTTAATGAAAAACTGTTTTTT. The whole variable domain, filled in from reference TRBV5-1 and TRBJ1-4, reads KAGVTQTPRYLIKTRGQQVTLSCSPISGHRSVSWYQQTPGQGLQFLFEYFSETQRNKGNFPGRFSGRQFSNSRSEMNVSTLELGDSALYLCASSLEGSGVNEKLFFGSGTQLSVL.

The chain employs TRBV6-6 and TRBJ1-5; D is unresolved. Trimming took 8 bases from V and 2 from J, leaving 16 bases between them. CDR3 length: 15 residues. From germline, CDR1 is MNHNY and CDR2 SVGAGI (reference sequence). The CDR3 loop reads CASSPEGSGNQPQHF. The CDR3 DNA follows: TGTGCCAGCTCTCCGGAAGGTAGCGGCAATCAGCCCCAGCATTTT.

The count of this clone is one. The sample carries other DNA sequences with the same CDR3. The genes are TRBV6-5 and TRBJ2-3, with TRBD2 as a possible D gene (5 bases). CDR1 MNHEY and CDR2 SVGAGI come from the germline V gene. The CDR3 totals 13 residues. Trimming stripped 5 bases from V and 6 bases from J, with 12 bases between. CDR3 bases: TGTGCCAGCAGTCGCGGAGGTGCGGATACGCAGTATTTT. Translating it yields CASSRGGADTQYF.